One and the same sample provided the 6 T cell receptor beta chains below, sequenced in a study of cytomegalovirus exposure and HLA in healthy donors (dated by TCRdb to 2015 to 2018). Library preparation used the immunoSEQ multiplex PCR assay. For the multiplex PCR, a mixture combining 60 forward primers for TCR Vbeta segments and 13 reverse primers for TCR Jbeta segments was used. TCRdb stores this immuneACCESS table with in-frame sequences only. Part of the clones is absent; in the studies checked, under half of the shortfall reflects unresolved V genes, and no reason is known for the rest. The sample table shows approximately 82,000 clones, and 10% are seen once. The ten top clones hold around 25% of the sample. Sequenced: PBMCs. All receptors derive from a man in his sixties in good health and CMV-seropositive.

The gene calls are TRBV10-2 and TRBJ2-3; 13 bases fit TRBD2. V was pared by 6 bases and J by 6 bases, with 12 bases of the junction left unmatched. The CDR3 extends over 17 amino acids. Germline-derived CDR1 and CDR2 are WSHSY and SAAADI. DNA of the CDR3: TGCGCCAGCAGGGGGACTAGCGGGAAAACCCCCCTCGATACGCAGTATTTT. Its protein product is CASRGTSGKTPLDTQYF.

The genes are TRBV4-1 and TRBJ1-1; D is unresolved. CDR1 and CDR2 from the germline V gene are MGHRA and YSYEKL. Trimming stripped 5 bases from V and 5 bases from J, with 15 bases between. This CDR3 is built from 14 residues. The CDR3 region is CASSSPTLRTEAFF. The CDR3, as DNA: TGCGCCAGCAGCTCCCCAACCCTGAGGACTGAAGCTTTCTTT.

The chain couples TRBV5-1 to TRBJ2-7, with D perhaps matching TRBD1 (5 bases). Trimming cost V 5 bases and J 0 bases, with 18 bases left between them. CDR3 length: 16 amino acids. Germline V gene data show CDR1 as SGHRS and CDR2 as YFSETQ. The CDR3 is CASRGDTARSSYEQYF. CDR3 DNA sequence: TGCGCCAGCAGAGGGGATACAGCGAGGAGCTCCTACGAGCAGTACTTC.

Remarks on this clone: Here the CDR3 omits its conserved ending phenylalanine or tryptophan, so a read error is the likely source. The DNA is left out, because the CDR3 cannot be placed on it with certainty; the CDR3 is given as TCRdb lists it. This same CDR3 is encoded by further DNA sequences in the sample. This chain uses TRBV27 with TRBJ2-3; the tabulated D call, TRBD1, remains unverified against the DNA. The CDR3 is 13 residues long, ends included. From germline, CDR1 is MNHEY and CDR2 SMNVEV (reference sequence). CDR3 sequence reads: CASSYIHTDTKYL.

The V and J genes are TRBV5-4 and TRBJ2-7; TRBD2 agrees at 12 bases. Germline CDR1 is SGHNT and CDR2 is YYREEE (reference sequence). The CDR3 contains 16 residues. After removal of 3 bases from V and 5 bases from J, the junction contained 9 bases not matched to a gene. CDR3 region: CASSSLAGGTQDEQYF. The CDR3 bases are TGTGCCAGCAGCTCTCTAGCGGGAGGGACTCAGGACGAGCAGTACTTC.

Notes on this clone: The conserved final phenylalanine or tryptophan is absent from the CDR3, which likely points to a read error. It is unclear where the CDR3 begins or ends on the DNA, so no DNA is shown, and the CDR3 is as TCRdb lists it. The CDR3 region is CAWESRGNTDTKYL. The chain has TRBV30 and TRBJ2-3; the tabulated D call, TRBD1, remains unverified against the DNA. Germline V lookup: CDR1 GTSNPN, CDR2 SVGIG (reference sequence). The CDR3 has 14 residues if both end residues are counted.